This T cell receptor (beta chain) was found in a study of blood T cell repertoires in COVID-19. Across the study: Spain, Italy and the United States supplied samples that represented acute and convalescent COVID-19.

V lost 2 bases, J lost 0 bases, and 4 bases stayed unmatched. Germline V lookup: CDR1 LGHNA, CDR2 YSLEER. The CDR3 is 17 amino acids. Generated by immunoSEQ multiplex PCR, the TCRdb table keeps only in-frame clones and is missing some. The table has 200,000 to 300,000 clones, roughly nine tenths seen once. This chain links TRBV4-3 with TRBJ2-2; 9 nucleotides line up with TRBD2. The sequence was obtained from a man aged 35-49 years who had recovered from COVID-19. Sequenced: peripheral blood. CDR3 residues: CASSQSGGRSNTGELFF. DNA of the CDR3: TGCGCCAGCAGCCAAAGCGGGGGGCGCTCGAACACCGGGGAGCTGTTTTTT.